What follows is one TCR beta chain and its context. Its target is not known. Only in-frame clones appear in the TCRdb table, and some are missing; sequencing was by immunoSEQ multiplex PCR. The sample lists 100,000 or so clones, approximately 88% occurring once. The source of the sample is a study of T cell responses to AZD1222 COVID-19 vaccine. This CDR3 has 16 amino acids. Trimming removed 6 bases at V and 4 bases at J, with 21 bases between. Germline V CDR1 and CDR2: KGHSH, LQKENI. Study-level findings and limits: Females made up more of the donors, who were largely white British, and clonal diversity may have come out too low. Vaccine-associated CD4 TCRs ranged over spike, dominating at 160-218 and 743-854.

Sequenced here: peripheral blood, sampled on day 0 of AZD1222 vaccination. The rearrangement uses TRBV18 and TRBJ2-5; D perhaps matches TRBD1 (7 bases). This clonotype was obtained from an adult in good health. CDR3 DNA: TGTGCCAGCTCCCCCGTCAATCAGGGGGGCCTAGAGACCCAGTACTTC. Its translation is CASSPVNQGGLETQYF.